This T cell receptor beta chain was sequenced for a study of T cell responses to AZD1222 COVID-19 vaccine. The wider study: Second-dose timings of about 4 or about 12 weeks were pooled.

Clones were sequenced by immunoSEQ multiplex PCR, and TCRdb holds only the in-frame ones, with some missing. The sample lists about 130,000 clones, about 88% occurring once. Study results and limitations: Spike-specific TCR breadth and depth went up after people got two AZD1222 doses. Seropositivity was recorded at baseline in only a handful of AZD1222 recipients. Donors, mostly white British, included more females; clonal diversity was possibly underestimated.

In its sample, this clone was seen a few times. Antigen unknown. Germline assignment: CDR1 SGHNT and CDR2 YYREEE (reference sequence). The V end lost 0 bases, the J end lost 1 base, and 10 bases lay between the germline ends. CDR3 length: 15 residues. This specimen was peripheral blood, taken on day 0 of AZD1222 vaccination. This TCR came from an adult in good health. This chain uses TRBV5-4 with TRBJ1-1, with D perhaps matching TRBD1 (6 bases). The CDR3 DNA reads TGTGCCAGCAGCTTGGGGGGGCTCCGGAACACTGAAGCTTTCTTT. Protein sequence: CASSLGGLRNTEAFF.